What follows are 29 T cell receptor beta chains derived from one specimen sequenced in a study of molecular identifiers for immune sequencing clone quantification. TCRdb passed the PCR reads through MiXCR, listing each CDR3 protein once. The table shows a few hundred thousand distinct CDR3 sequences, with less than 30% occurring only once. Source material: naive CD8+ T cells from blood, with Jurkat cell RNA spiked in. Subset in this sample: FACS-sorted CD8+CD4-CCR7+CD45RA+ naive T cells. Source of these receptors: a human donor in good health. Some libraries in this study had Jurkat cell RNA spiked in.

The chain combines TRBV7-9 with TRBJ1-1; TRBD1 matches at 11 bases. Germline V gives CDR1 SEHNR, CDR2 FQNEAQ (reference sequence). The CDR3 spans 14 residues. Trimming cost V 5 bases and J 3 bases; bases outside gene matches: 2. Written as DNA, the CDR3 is TGTGCCAGCAGCGGGACAGGGGGGCACACTGAAGCTTTCTTT. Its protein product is CASSGTGGHTEAFF.

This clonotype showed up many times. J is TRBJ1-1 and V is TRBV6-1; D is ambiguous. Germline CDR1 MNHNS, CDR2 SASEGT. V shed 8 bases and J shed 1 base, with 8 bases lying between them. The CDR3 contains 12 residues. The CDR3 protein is CASEPENTEAFF. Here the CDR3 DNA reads TGTGCCAGCGAACCCGAGAACACTGAAGCTTTCTTT.

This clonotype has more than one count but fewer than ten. The CDR3 bases are TGCAGTGCACCCGGACAGGGAGTAGCGGGAAACACCATATATTTT. This encodes CSAPGQGVAGNTIYF. V gene TRBV20-1 combines with J gene TRBJ1-3; TRBD1 agrees at 8 bases. The J segment lost 4 bases and the V segment lost 6 bases, leaving 11 bases of the junction unmatched. The CDR3 spans 15 residues. Germline V gene lookup returns CDR1 DFQATT and CDR2 SNEGSKA (reference sequence).

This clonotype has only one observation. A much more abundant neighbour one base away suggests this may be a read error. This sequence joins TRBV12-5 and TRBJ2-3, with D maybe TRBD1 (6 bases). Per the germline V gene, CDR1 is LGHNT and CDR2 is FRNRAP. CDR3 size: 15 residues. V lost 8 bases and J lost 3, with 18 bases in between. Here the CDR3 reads CASQERQERTDTQYF. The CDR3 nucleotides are TGTGCTAGTCAAGAAAGACAGGAGAGGACAGATACGCAGTATTTT. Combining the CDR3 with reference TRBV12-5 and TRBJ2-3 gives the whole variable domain DARVTQTPRHKVTEMGQEVTMRCQPILGHNTVFWYRQTMMQGLELLAYFRNRAPLDDSGMPKDRFSAEMPDATLATLKIQPSEPRDSAVYFCASQERQERTDTQYFGPGTRLTVL.

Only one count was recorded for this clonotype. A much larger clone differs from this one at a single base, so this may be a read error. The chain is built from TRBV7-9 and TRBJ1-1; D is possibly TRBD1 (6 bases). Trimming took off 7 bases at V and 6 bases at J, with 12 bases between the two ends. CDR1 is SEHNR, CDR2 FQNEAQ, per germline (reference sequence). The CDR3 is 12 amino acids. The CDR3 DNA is TGTGCCAGCAACTTCGGGGGCGCTGAAGCTTTCTTT. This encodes CASNFGGAEAFF.

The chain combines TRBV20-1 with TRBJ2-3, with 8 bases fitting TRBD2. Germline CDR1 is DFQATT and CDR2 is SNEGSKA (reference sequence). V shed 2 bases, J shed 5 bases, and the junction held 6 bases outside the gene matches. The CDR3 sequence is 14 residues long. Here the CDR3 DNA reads TGCAGTGCTAGACTTGGACTAGCAATAGATACGCAGTATTTT. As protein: CSARLGLAIDTQYF.

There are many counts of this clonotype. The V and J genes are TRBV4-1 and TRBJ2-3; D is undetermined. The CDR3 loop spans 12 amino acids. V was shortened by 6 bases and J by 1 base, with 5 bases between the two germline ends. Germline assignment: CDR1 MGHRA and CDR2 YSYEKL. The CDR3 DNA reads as TGCGCCAGCAGGGGTGGCACAGATACGCAGTATTTT. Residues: CASRGGTDTQYF.

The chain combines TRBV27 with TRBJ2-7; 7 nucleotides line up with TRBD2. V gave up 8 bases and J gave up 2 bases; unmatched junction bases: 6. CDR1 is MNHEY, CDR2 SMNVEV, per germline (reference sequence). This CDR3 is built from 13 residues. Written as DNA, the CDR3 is TGTGCCAGCCGCGGGGGTCCGCCCTACGAGCAGTACTTC. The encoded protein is CASRGGPPYEQYF.

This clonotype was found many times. The CDR3 is CASSPRDSQETQYF. The CDR3 nucleotides are TGTGCCAGCAGCCCACGGGACAGCCAAGAGACCCAGTACTTC. This sequence joins TRBV9 and TRBJ2-5; 7 bases agree with TRBD1. The V segment lost 4 bases and the J segment 1 base; nucleotides outside the gene matches: 4. The CDR3 totals 14 residues. Per germline, CDR1 SGDLS and CDR2 YYNGEE.

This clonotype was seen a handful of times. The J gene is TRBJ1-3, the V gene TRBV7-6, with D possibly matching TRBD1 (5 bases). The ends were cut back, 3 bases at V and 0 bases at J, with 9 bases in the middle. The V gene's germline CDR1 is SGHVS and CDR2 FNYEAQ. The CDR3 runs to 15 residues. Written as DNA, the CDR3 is TGTGCCAGCAGCTTTGGGGGAGACTCTGGAAACACCATATATTTT. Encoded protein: CASSFGGDSGNTIYF.

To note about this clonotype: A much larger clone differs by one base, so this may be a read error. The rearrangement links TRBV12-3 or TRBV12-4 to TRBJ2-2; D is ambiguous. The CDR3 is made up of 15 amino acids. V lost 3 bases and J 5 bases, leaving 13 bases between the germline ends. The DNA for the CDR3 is TGTGCCAGCAGTTTTCCCAGGAATGGGACCGGGGAGCTGTTTTTT. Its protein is CASSFPRNGTGELFF.

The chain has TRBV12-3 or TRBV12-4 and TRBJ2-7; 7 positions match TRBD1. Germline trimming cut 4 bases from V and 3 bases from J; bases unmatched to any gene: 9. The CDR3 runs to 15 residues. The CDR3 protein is CASSYGTEEIYEQYF. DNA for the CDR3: TGTGCCAGCAGTTACGGGACAGAGGAAATCTACGAGCAGTACTTC.

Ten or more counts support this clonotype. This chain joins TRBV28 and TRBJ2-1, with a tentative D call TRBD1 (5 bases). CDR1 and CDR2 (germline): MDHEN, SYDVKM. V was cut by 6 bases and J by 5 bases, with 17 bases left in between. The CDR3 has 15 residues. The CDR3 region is CASSHDSPEDNEQFF. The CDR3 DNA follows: TGTGCCAGCAGCCATGACAGCCCGGAAGACAATGAGCAGTTCTTC.

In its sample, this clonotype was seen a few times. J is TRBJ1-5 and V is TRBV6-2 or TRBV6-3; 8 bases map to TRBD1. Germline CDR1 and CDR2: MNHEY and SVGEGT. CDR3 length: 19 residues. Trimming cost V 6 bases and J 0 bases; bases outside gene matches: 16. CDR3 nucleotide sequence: TGTGCCAGCAGAACTTTTTCCGGGACAGGATTATATAGCAATCAGCCCCAGCATTTT. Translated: CASRTFSGTGLYSNQPQHF.

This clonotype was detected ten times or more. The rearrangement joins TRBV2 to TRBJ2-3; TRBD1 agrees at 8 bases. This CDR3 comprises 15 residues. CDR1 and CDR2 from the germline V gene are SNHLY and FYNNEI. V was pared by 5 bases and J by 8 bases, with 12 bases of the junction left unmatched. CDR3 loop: CASSPTGQGMGTQYF. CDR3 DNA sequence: TGTGCCAGCAGTCCCACTGGACAGGGAATGGGTACGCAGTATTTT.

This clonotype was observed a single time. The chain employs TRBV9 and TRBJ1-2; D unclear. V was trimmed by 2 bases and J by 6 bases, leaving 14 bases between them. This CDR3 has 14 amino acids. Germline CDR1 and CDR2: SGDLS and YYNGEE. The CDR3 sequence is CASSVAQTYDGYTF. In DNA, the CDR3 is TGTGCCAGCAGCGTGGCACAGACCTATGATGGCTACACCTTC. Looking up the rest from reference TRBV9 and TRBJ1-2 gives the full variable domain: DSGVTQTPKHLITATGQRVTLRCSPRSGDLSVYWYQQSLDQGLQFLIQYYNGEERAKGNILERFSAQQFPDLHSELNLSSLELGDSALYFCASSVAQTYDGYTFGSGTRLTVV.

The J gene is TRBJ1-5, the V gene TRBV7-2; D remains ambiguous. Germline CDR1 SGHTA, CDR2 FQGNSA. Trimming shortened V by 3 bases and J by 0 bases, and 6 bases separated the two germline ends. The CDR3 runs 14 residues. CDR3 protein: CASSFGNSNQPQHF. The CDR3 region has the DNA TGTGCCAGCAGCTTTGGGAATAGCAATCAGCCCCAGCATTTT.

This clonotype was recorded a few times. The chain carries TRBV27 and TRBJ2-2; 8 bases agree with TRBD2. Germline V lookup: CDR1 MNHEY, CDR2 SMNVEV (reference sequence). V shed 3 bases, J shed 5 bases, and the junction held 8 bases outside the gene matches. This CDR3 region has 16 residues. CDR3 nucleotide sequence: TGTGCCAGCAGTTTTAACGGGGGGGCTGGTACCGGGGAGCTGTTTTTT. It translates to CASSFNGGAGTGELFF.

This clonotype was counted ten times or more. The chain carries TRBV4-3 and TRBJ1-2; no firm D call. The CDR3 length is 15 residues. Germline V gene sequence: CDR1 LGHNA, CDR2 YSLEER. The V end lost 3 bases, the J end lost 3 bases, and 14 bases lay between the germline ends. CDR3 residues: CASSQDRLDDYGYTF. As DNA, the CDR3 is TGCGCCAGCAGCCAGGACCGCCTTGACGACTATGGCTACACCTTC.

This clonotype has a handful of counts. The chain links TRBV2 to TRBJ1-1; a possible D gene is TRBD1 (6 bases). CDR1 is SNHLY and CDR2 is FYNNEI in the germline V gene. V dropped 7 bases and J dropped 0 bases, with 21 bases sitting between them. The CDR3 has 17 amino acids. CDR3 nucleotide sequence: TGTGCCAGCATCCAACAGGGCGCGCCTTATATGAACACTGAAGCTTTCTTT. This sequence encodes CASIQQGAPYMNTEAFF.

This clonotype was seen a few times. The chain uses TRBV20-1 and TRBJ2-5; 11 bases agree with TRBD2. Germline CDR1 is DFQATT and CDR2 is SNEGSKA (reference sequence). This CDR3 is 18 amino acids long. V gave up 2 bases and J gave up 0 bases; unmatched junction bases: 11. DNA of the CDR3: TGCAGTGCTAGATCGGACCGACTAGCGGGGATGTACCAAGAGACCCAGTACTTC. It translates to CSARSDRLAGMYQETQYF.

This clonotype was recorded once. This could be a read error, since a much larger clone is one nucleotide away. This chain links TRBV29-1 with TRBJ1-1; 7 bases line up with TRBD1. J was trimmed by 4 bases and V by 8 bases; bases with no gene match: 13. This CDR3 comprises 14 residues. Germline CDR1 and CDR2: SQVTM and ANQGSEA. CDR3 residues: CSSTGDSMSTEAFF. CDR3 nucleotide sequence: TGCAGCTCAACGGGGGACAGCATGAGCACTGAAGCTTTCTTT.

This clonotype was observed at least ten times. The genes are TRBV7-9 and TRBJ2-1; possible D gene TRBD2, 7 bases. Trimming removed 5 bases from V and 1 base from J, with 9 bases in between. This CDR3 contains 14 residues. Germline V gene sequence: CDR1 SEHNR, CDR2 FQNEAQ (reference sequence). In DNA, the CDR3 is TGTGCCAGCAGCGAGGGGGGGTCCTACAATGAGCAGTTCTTC. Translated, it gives CASSEGGSYNEQFF.

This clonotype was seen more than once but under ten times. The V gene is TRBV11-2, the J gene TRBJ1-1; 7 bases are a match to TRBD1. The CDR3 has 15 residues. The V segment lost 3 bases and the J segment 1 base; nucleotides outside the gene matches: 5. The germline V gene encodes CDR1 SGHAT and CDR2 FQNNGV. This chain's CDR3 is CASSFSAGGNTEAFF. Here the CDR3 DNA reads TGTGCCAGCAGCTTTTCGGCAGGGGGGAACACTGAAGCTTTCTTT.

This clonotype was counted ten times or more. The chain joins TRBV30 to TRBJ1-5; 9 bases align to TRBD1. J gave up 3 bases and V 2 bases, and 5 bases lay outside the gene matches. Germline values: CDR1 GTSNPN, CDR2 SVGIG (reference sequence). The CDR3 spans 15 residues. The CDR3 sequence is CAWSFGQGINQPQHF. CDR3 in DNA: TGTGCCTGGAGTTTTGGACAGGGGATCAATCAGCCCCAGCATTTT.

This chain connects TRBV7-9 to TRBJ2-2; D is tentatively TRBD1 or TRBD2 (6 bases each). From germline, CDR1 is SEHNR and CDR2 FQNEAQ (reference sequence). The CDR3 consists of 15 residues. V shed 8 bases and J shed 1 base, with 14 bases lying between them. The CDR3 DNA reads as TGTGCCAGCGTCGACGGGGGCCGGAACACCGGGGAGCTGTTTTTT. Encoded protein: CASVDGGRNTGELFF.

DNA of the CDR3: TGTGCCAGCAGCTTAGGAGGTCAGCTCCCAGATACGCAGTATTTT. This encodes CASSLGGQLPDTQYF. The chain joins TRBV11-2 to TRBJ2-3; D is uncertain. CDR1 and CDR2 (germline): SGHAT, FQNNGV. V was shortened by 1 base and J by 4 bases, with 12 bases between the two germline ends. The CDR3 has 15 amino acids.

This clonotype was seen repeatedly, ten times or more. CDR3 sequence: CASSVEPRGTEAFF. The CDR3 coding sequence is TGTGCCAGCAGTGTGGAGCCCCGGGGCACTGAAGCTTTCTTT. The genes are TRBV12-3 or TRBV12-4 and TRBJ1-1; D not certain. This CDR3 is built from 14 residues. V was cut by 5 bases and J by 4 bases, with 14 bases left in between.

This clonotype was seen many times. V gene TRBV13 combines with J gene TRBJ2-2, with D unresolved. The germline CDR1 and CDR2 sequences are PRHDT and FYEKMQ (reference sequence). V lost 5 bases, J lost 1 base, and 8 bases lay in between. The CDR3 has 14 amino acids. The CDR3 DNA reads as TGTGCCAGCAGCGCCCTAGGGAACACCGGGGAGCTGTTTTTT. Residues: CASSALGNTGELFF.